The 28 T cell receptor beta chains below were found in one sample sequenced in a study of OX40 agonist ivuxolimab in advanced cancers. Sequencing used immunoSEQ multiplex PCR; TCRdb keeps in-frame clones, though not all of them. Of about 52,000 clones listed, over 80% were seen once; the top ten hold around 24%. This specimen consisted of CD4+ or CD8+ T cells sorted from blood, obtained in a trial of the OX40 agonist ivuxolimab. These TCRs come from an adult with an advanced solid tumor such as melanoma, head and neck, liver or kidney cancer.

The J gene is TRBJ2-2, the V gene TRBV19, with D possibly being TRBD1 (6 bases). The CDR3 runs to 17 residues. Trimming removed 5 bases from V and 4 bases from J, with 20 bases in between. Germline CDR1 reads LNHDA; CDR2 reads SQIVND (reference sequence). The CDR3 is CASSPGAGSVPTGELFF. The CDR3 DNA reads as TGTGCCAGTAGTCCAGGGGCGGGCTCCGTCCCCACCGGGGAGCTGTTTTTT.

The chain has TRBV7-8 and TRBJ2-4, with D possibly TRBD1 on 7 matching bases. The CDR3 runs 13 residues. CDR1 is SGHVS and CDR2 is FQNEAQ in the germline V gene. V gave up 7 bases and J gave up 5 bases, with 12 bases separating them. CDR3 coding DNA: TGTGCCAGCAACTCAGGGGGGCAAAACATTCAGTACTTC. Encoded protein: CASNSGGQNIQYF.

This chain uses TRBV6-5 with TRBJ2-5, with TRBD1 identical over 7 bases. The CDR3 covers 15 residues. Trimming at V came to 0 bases and at J to 4 bases, leaving 5 bases not matched to a gene. Germline CDR1 MNHEY, CDR2 SVGAGI. The DNA for the CDR3 is TGTGCCAGCAGTTACTCGATTAACAGGGGAGAGACCCAGTACTTC. Its protein is CASSYSINRGETQYF.

This chain connects TRBV18 to TRBJ2-2; D is uncertain. The CDR3 totals 13 residues. Germline CDR1 is KGHSH and CDR2 is LQKENI. V was pared by 8 bases and J by 1 base, with 8 bases between. The CDR3: CASPLENTGELFF. As DNA, the CDR3 is TGTGCCAGCCCGCTAGAGAACACCGGGGAGCTGTTTTTT.

The chain joins TRBV27 to TRBJ2-4; no reliable D call. CDR1 MNHEY and CDR2 SMNVEV come from the germline V gene (reference sequence). This CDR3 has 13 amino acids. V was trimmed by 0 bases and J by 6 bases, leaving 6 bases between them. CDR3 DNA sequence: TGTGCCAGCAGTTTATCGTGGGGAAACATTCAGTACTTC. It codes for CASSLSWGNIQYF.

This chain links TRBV4-1 with TRBJ2-6; D is undetermined. The CDR3 covers 15 residues. Trimming took 1 base from V and 0 from J, leaving 4 bases between them. Germline lookup yields CDR1 MGHRA and CDR2 YSYEKL. The CDR3: CASSQAGSGANVLTF. In nucleotides, the CDR3 is TGCGCCAGCAGCCAAGCCGGCTCTGGGGCCAACGTCCTGACTTTC.

Of note for this clone: Its ends do not fully match the called genes, so a read error is possible. The rearrangement uses TRBV7-2 and TRBJ1-2; no firm D call. The CDR3 totals 11 residues. Germline lookup yields CDR1 SGHTA and CDR2 FQGNSA. In DNA form, the CDR3 reads TGTGCCAGCAGCCATAACGATGGCTACACCTTC. As protein: CASSHNDGYTF.

The genes are TRBV19 and TRBJ1-1, with D perhaps matching TRBD1 (6 bases). The V end was cut by 5 bases, the J end by 1 base, with 11 bases between. The CDR3 is 14 amino acids. Germline assignment: CDR1 LNHDA and CDR2 SQIVND (reference sequence). DNA of the CDR3: TGTGCCAGTAGTCCCTTCAGGGGGAACACTGAAGCTTTCTTT. Protein product: CASSPFRGNTEAFF.

The chain uses TRBV4-3 and TRBJ2-7, with TRBD1 matching over 9 bases. The CDR3 covers 17 residues. Germline loops: CDR1 LGHNA, CDR2 YSLEER. Trimming at V came to 0 bases and at J to 4 bases, leaving 10 bases not matched to a gene. The CDR3 loop is CASSQDGSGTGSYEQYF. The CDR3 DNA reads as TGCGCCAGCAGCCAAGATGGGTCCGGGACAGGGAGTTACGAGCAGTACTTC.

CDR3 sequence: CASSQDPRYNEQFF. The CDR3, as DNA: TGCGCCAGCAGCCAAGATCCCAGATACAATGAGCAGTTCTTC. This chain joins TRBV4-1 and TRBJ2-1; D remains ambiguous. Germline lookup yields CDR1 MGHRA and CDR2 YSYEKL. The length of the CDR3 is 14 residues. With 0 bases removed from V and 4 bases from J, the gap between germline ends came to 7 bases.

CDR3 protein: CASSLRPRVEDTQYF. Here the CDR3 DNA reads TGTGCCAGCAGCCTCCGCCCCAGGGTGGAAGATACGCAGTATTTT. The chain employs TRBV7-8 and TRBJ2-3, with D possibly being TRBD1 (5 bases). The CDR3 is 15 residues long. The V gene lost 5 bases and the J gene lost 5 bases, with 17 bases spanning the gap. Germline CDR1 and CDR2: SGHVS and FQNEAQ.

The table lists this clone with a few counts. The chain links TRBV6-1 to TRBJ2-5, with no clear D. This CDR3 region has 16 residues. Trimming removed 2 bases at V and 5 bases at J, with 18 bases between. The V gene's germline CDR1 is MNHNS and CDR2 SASEGT. This CDR3 is CASSENPPKARETQYF. CDR3 sequence (DNA): TGTGCCAGCAGTGAAAACCCCCCCAAAGCGCGGGAGACCCAGTACTTC.

The chain has TRBV19 and TRBJ2-1; the match to TRBD1 covers 7 bases. Germline CDR1 is LNHDA and CDR2 is SQIVND (reference sequence). Losses at the gene ends were 6 bases for V and 8 bases for J; bases not matched to a gene: 10. This CDR3 contains 14 residues. DNA of the CDR3: TGTGCCAGTAGCTTTGGGAACAGGGGCGATGAGCAGTTCTTC. It yields the protein CASSFGNRGDEQFF. Supplemented by reference TRBV19 and TRBJ2-1, the full variable domain reads DGGITQSPKYLFRKEGQNVTLSCEQNLNHDAMYWYRQDPGQGLRLIYYSQIVNDFQKGDIAEGYSVSREKKESFPLTVTSAQKNPTAFYLCASSFGNRGDEQFFGPGTRLTVL.

The chain combines TRBV29-1 with TRBJ1-1; D is undetermined. Germline V gene sequence: CDR1 SQVTM, CDR2 ANQGSEA. Trimming shortened V by 7 bases and J by 3 bases, and 9 bases separated the two germline ends. The CDR3 is made up of 11 amino acids. This CDR3 is CSGNRDTEAFF. As DNA, the CDR3 is TGCAGCGGGAACAGAGACACTGAAGCTTTCTTT.

This chain joins TRBV7-8 and TRBJ2-7; the match to TRBD2 covers 7 bases. J gave up 6 bases and V 1 base, and 6 bases lay outside the gene matches. The CDR3 extends over 14 amino acids. Germline loops: CDR1 SGHVS, CDR2 FQNEAQ. CDR3 region: CASSLGSTGGEQYF. The CDR3 DNA reads as TGTGCCAGCAGCTTAGGATCAACGGGAGGCGAGCAGTACTTC.

The CDR3 DNA follows: TGCGCCAGCTCTGATGACACCTACACTGAAGCTTTCTTT. It translates to CASSDDTYTEAFF. The chain joins TRBV5-1 to TRBJ1-1; D not resolved. This CDR3 is built from 13 residues. The V and J ends lost 7 bases and 3 bases respectively, with 13 bases between them. Germline CDR1 and CDR2: SGHRS and YFSETQ.

The genes are TRBV7-9 and TRBJ2-1; 10 positions match TRBD2. V lost 5 bases to trimming and J lost 4 bases; unmatched junction nucleotides: 8. Germline CDR1 is SEHNR and CDR2 is FQNEAQ (reference sequence). This CDR3 has 16 amino acids. The CDR3 nucleotides are TGTGCCAGCAGCCCCACTAGCGGGGAAACTTACAATGAGCAGTTCTTC. Protein: CASSPTSGETYNEQFF.

The genes are TRBV7-9 and TRBJ2-3; TRBD1 matches 7 bases. This CDR3 is 16 amino acids long. Per the germline V gene, CDR1 is SEHNR and CDR2 is FQNEAQ (reference sequence). The V and J ends lost 4 bases and 0 bases, in that order; junction bases with no gene match: 7. For the CDR3, the DNA is TGTGCCAGCAGCTCGACAGGGAATCCTAGCACAGATACGCAGTATTTT. The encoded protein is CASSSTGNPSTDTQYF.

This chain joins TRBV28 and TRBJ2-1; no clear D. CDR1 and CDR2 from the germline V gene are MDHEN and SYDVKM. The CDR3 length is 16 residues. V lost 8 bases, J lost 5 bases, and 22 bases lay in between. The DNA of the CDR3 is TGTGCCAGCCCAGATACCATTTTCTGTAGGCACAATGAGCAGTTCTTC. Amino acid sequence: CASPDTIFCRHNEQFF.

The V and J genes are TRBV7-3 and TRBJ2-7, with unresolved D. This CDR3 comprises 12 residues. V lost 2 bases and J lost 1, with 3 bases in between. Looked up from germline, CDR1 is SGHTA and CDR2 is FQGTGA. This CDR3 reads CASSLGSYEQYF. As DNA, the CDR3 is TGTGCCAGCAGCTTAGGATCCTACGAGCAGTACTTC.

This clone was counted a single time. V is TRBV27 and J is TRBJ1-5; D gene ambiguous. Germline V gene lookup returns CDR1 MNHEY and CDR2 SMNVEV (reference sequence). The germline V and J ends were trimmed by 5 bases and 0 bases, with 17 bases remaining between them. The CDR3 runs to 17 residues. The CDR3 reads CASSPFPPPDSNQPQHF. The CDR3 coding sequence is TGTGCCAGCAGTCCTTTCCCCCCACCTGATAGCAATCAGCCCCAGCATTTT.

The chain carries TRBV2 and TRBJ2-7; TRBD1 matches at 9 bases. V lost 11 bases and J lost 4; bases outside the gene matches: 21. This CDR3 is 17 amino acids long. CDR1 and CDR2 from the germline V gene are SNHLY and FYNNEI. The CDR3 DNA reads as TGTGCCGGCTTACGGGAGAAACGGGACAGGGCAGATTACGAGCAGTACTTC. Translating it yields CAGLREKRDRADYEQYF.

Only one count was recorded for this clone. The CDR3 nucleotides read TGTGCCAGTAGTCTTACCTCCTACAATGAGCAGTTCTTC. It specifies CASSLTSYNEQFF. The V gene is TRBV19, the J gene TRBJ2-1; no clear D. With 5 bases removed from V and 0 bases from J, the gap between germline ends came to 5 bases. Germline CDR1 is LNHDA and CDR2 is SQIVND (reference sequence). The CDR3 is made up of 13 amino acids.

Only a few counts were recorded for this clone. The V and J genes are TRBV6-1 and TRBJ2-6, with 7 bases fitting TRBD1. Germline trimming cut 2 bases from V and 2 bases from J; bases unmatched to any gene: 0. Per the germline V gene, CDR1 is MNHNS and CDR2 is SASEGT. This CDR3 has 15 residues. CDR3 sequence: CASSEQGAGANVLTF. CDR3 bases: TGTGCCAGCAGTGAACAGGGGGCTGGGGCCAACGTCCTGACTTTC.

This clone was seen repeatedly, ten times or more. V is TRBV7-6 and J is TRBJ2-2; weak D call: TRBD1 (7 bases). In germline, CDR1 is SGHVS, CDR2 FNYEAQ. Trimming cost V 5 bases and J 2 bases, with 15 bases left between them. The CDR3 runs 16 residues. CDR3 nucleotide sequence: TGTGCCAGCAGCACCAGGGGGAGGCCAAACACCGGGGAGCTGTTTTTT. It codes for CASSTRGRPNTGELFF.

The CDR3 region has the DNA TGCAGTGCTAGAGGACTAGCGGGAGGGTACTTC. Translating gives CSARGLAGGYF. The chain carries TRBV20-1 and TRBJ2-7; 13 bases line up with TRBD2. Germline CDR1 is DFQATT and CDR2 is SNEGSKA (reference sequence). CDR3 size: 11 residues. V trimming: 1 base; J trimming: 12 bases; junction bases outside the gene matches: 0.

The CDR3 bases are TGTGCCAGCACCCTAACCTTCCCGGGACAGGGAGAGAGAAATACGCAGTATTTT. Encoded protein: CASTLTFPGQGERNTQYF. This chain joins TRBV28 and TRBJ2-3; 9 nucleotides align to TRBD1. The CDR3 consists of 18 residues. Germline V gene lookup returns CDR1 MDHEN and CDR2 SYDVKM. Losses at the gene ends were 7 bases for V and 7 bases for J; bases not matched to a gene: 21.

The gene calls are TRBV15 and TRBJ2-7; D gene ambiguous. CDR1 LNHNV and CDR2 YYDKDF come from the germline V gene (reference sequence). The V end was cut by 1 base, the J end by 0 bases, with 7 bases between. This CDR3 has 14 amino acids. DNA of the CDR3: TGTGCCACCAGCAGAGCGCCGACCTCCTACGAGCAGTACTTC. It specifies CATSRAPTSYEQYF.